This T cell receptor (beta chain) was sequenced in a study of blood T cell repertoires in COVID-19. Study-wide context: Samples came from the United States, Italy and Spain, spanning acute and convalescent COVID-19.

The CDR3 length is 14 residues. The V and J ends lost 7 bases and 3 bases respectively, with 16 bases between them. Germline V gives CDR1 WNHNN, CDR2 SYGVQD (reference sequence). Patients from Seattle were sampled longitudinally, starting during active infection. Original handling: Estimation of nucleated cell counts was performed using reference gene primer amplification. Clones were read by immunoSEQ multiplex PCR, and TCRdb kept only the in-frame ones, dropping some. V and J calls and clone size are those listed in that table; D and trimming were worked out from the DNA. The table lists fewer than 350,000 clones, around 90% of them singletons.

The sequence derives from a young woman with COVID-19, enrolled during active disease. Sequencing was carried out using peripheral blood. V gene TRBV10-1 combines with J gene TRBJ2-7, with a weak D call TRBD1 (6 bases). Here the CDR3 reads CASTRGAGDYEQYF. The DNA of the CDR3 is TGCGCCAGCACCCGAGGCGCAGGGGACTACGAGCAGTACTTC.